The 17 T cell receptor beta chains in this list originate from one sample, sequenced in a study of Graves' ophthalmopathy and Graves' hyperthyroidism. Investigators amplified TCR beta CDR3 regions from RNA transcripts. The library came from an HTBI-primed first-round RT-PCR and a second-round multiplex PCR. TCRdb reprocessed the multiplex PCR reads via MiXCR and lists one record per CDR3 protein. The sample gives about 400,000 distinct CDR3 sequences, approximately 15% of which show up once; approximately 7% is in the top ten. Sequenced material: peripheral blood. These receptors were obtained from a young woman with stable Graves' hyperthyroidism.

This clonotype has a handful of counts. The chain uses TRBV4-2 and TRBJ2-7; D may be TRBD1 (6 bases). V lost 2 bases and J lost 2, with 16 bases in between. In germline, CDR1 is LGHNA, CDR2 YNFKEQ. The CDR3 is 16 amino acids. CDR3 nucleotide sequence: TGTGCCAGCAGCCAACCCAGGAGCAGGGGCACCTACGAGCAGTACTTC. Amino acids: CASSQPRSRGTYEQYF.

This clonotype was recorded many times. The J gene is TRBJ1-1, the V gene TRBV6-2 or TRBV6-3, with D maybe TRBD1 (5 bases). Trimming took off 7 bases at V and 3 bases at J, with 12 bases between the two ends. The CDR3 contains 13 residues. Germline V CDR1 and CDR2: MNHEY, SVGEGT. The CDR3 bases are TGTGCCAGCATTGGAGGGACCGACACTGAAGCTTTCTTT. Residues: CASIGGTDTEAFF.

This clonotype has a count of ten or more. The chain couples TRBV20-1 to TRBJ1-2, with D uncertain. Germline CDR1 DFQATT, CDR2 SNEGSKA (reference sequence). The length of the CDR3 is 14 residues. V was shortened by 0 bases and J by 4 bases, with 12 bases between the two germline ends. The CDR3 DNA is TGCAGTGCTAGAGATGTTGGTGGAACCTATGGCTACACCTTC. Translating gives CSARDVGGTYGYTF.

This clonotype was counted at least ten times. The chain recombines TRBV7-2 with TRBJ2-5, with D maybe TRBD2 (5 bases). The germline V gene encodes CDR1 SGHTA and CDR2 FQGNSA. The CDR3 sequence is 15 residues long. Trimming removed 4 bases at V and 7 bases at J, with 19 bases between. DNA of the CDR3: TGTGCCAGCAGCTACTCTAGCTTCCGATCACCGACCCAGTACTTC. It is translated as CASSYSSFRSPTQYF.

This clonotype was counted ten times or more. V gene TRBV20-1 combines with J gene TRBJ2-7; 8 positions match TRBD1. Looked up from germline, CDR1 is DFQATT and CDR2 is SNEGSKA (reference sequence). The length of the CDR3 is 15 residues. With V trimmed by 6 bases and J by 0 bases, 10 bases remained unmatched. CDR3: CSAQSDRAISYEQYF. The CDR3 DNA sequence: TGCAGTGCCCAATCGGACAGGGCGATCTCCTACGAGCAGTACTTC.

Many counts were recorded for this clonotype. V and J are TRBV12-3 or TRBV12-4 and TRBJ2-5, with a tentative D call TRBD1 (5 bases). Trimming removed 6 bases at V and 1 base at J, with 12 bases between. CDR3 length: 14 amino acids. CDR3 DNA sequence: TGTGCCAGCAGCACCGGACACATCCAAGAGACCCAGTACTTC. Its protein product is CASSTGHIQETQYF.

This clonotype was observed many times. This chain uses TRBV6-1 with TRBJ2-7; TRBD2 aligns across 8 bases. Germline CDR1 is MNHNS and CDR2 is SASEGT. J lost 3 bases, V lost 5 bases, and 3 bases had no gene match. The CDR3 contains 13 residues. The CDR3 here is CASSRGGLYEQYF. The CDR3 coding sequence is TGTGCCAGCAGTCGCGGGGGGCTCTACGAGCAGTACTTC.

This clonotype was detected ten times or more. V and J are TRBV5-1 and TRBJ2-7; 9 nucleotides line up with TRBD1. CDR1 SGHRS and CDR2 YFSETQ come from the germline V gene. Germline trimming cut 4 bases from V and 3 bases from J; bases unmatched to any gene: 5. The CDR3 runs to 14 residues. As DNA, the CDR3 is TGCGCCAGCAGCGATTCGGACAGGGGCTACGAGCAGTACTTC. Its translation is CASSDSDRGYEQYF.

At least ten counts were recorded for this clonotype. The rearrangement uses TRBV5-1 and TRBJ2-2; D is possibly TRBD2 (6 bases). Trimming took 3 bases from V and 0 from J, leaving 15 bases between them. CDR3 length equals 17 residues. Germline V gene data show CDR1 as SGHRS and CDR2 as YFSETQ. CDR3 loop: CASSSHVGGTNTGELFF. The CDR3 DNA follows: TGCGCCAGCAGCTCCCACGTCGGGGGTACGAACACCGGGGAGCTGTTTTTT. Together with reference TRBV5-1 and TRBJ2-2, the CDR3 gives the full variable domain: KAGVTQTPRYLIKTRGQQVTLSCSPISGHRSVSWYQQTPGQGLQFLFEYFSETQRNKGNFPGRFSGRQFSNSRSEMNVSTLELGDSALYLCASSSHVGGTNTGELFFGEGSRLTVL.

This clonotype has more than one count but fewer than ten. The rearrangement uses TRBV7-9 and TRBJ2-6; D is perhaps TRBD2 (6 bases). The CDR3 extends over 15 amino acids. V was trimmed by 1 base and J by 3 bases, leaving 7 bases between them. The germline CDR1 and CDR2 sequences are SEHNR and FQNEAQ (reference sequence). The CDR3 is CASSLGGVGANVLTF. In DNA form, the CDR3 reads TGTGCCAGCAGCTTAGGCGGGGTTGGGGCCAACGTCCTGACTTTC.

This chain uses TRBV6-1 with TRBJ2-3, with D maybe TRBD2 (5 bases). Trimming took 8 bases from V and 8 from J, leaving 17 bases between them. The CDR3 extends over 13 amino acids. Germline CDR1 and CDR2: MNHNS and SASEGT. The CDR3: CASRGERIGTQYF. CDR3 sequence (DNA): TGTGCCAGCCGTGGAGAGCGGATCGGTACGCAGTATTTT.

As regards this clonotype: A read error is possible here, since a much larger clone lies one base away. The chain combines TRBV11-2 with TRBJ1-5; D uncertain. Germline V gives CDR1 SGHAT, CDR2 FQNNGV. There are 14 residues in the CDR3. This CDR3 reads CASSFDNSDQPQHF. CDR3 nucleotide sequence: TGTGCCAGCAGCTTTGACAATAGCGATCAGCCCCAGCATTTT.

This clonotype turned up a few times. The genes are TRBV19 and TRBJ2-7; D gene uncertain. This CDR3 region has 12 residues. Per germline, CDR1 LNHDA and CDR2 SQIVND (reference sequence). V lost 3 bases, J lost 6 bases, and 9 bases lay in between. CDR3 protein: CASSIFPGEQYF. CDR3 in DNA: TGTGCCAGTAGTATTTTCCCGGGCGAGCAGTACTTC.

This clonotype was detected ten times or more. This sequence joins TRBV6-6 and TRBJ1-5, with D hard to call. CDR1 and CDR2 from the germline V gene are MNHNY and SVGAGI (reference sequence). CDR3 length: 12 amino acids. Trimming stripped 4 bases from V and 11 bases from J, with 12 bases between. The CDR3 sequence: CASSSPPESQHF. The CDR3 DNA follows: TGTGCCAGCAGTTCCCCCCCAGAATCCCAGCATTTT.

This clonotype was recorded at least ten times. The junction and the germline gene differ at one end; a read error may be behind it. The chain joins TRBV9 to TRBJ1-1, with TRBD1 matching 7 bases. The CDR3 extends over 13 amino acids. Germline V lookup: CDR1 SGDLS, CDR2 YYNGEE. CDR3 region: CASDRVMNSEAFF. As DNA, the CDR3 is TGTGCCAGCGACAGGGTTATGAACTCTGAAGCTTTCTTT.

This clonotype was observed at least ten times. The chain carries TRBV12-3 or TRBV12-4 and TRBJ1-2; 7 bases align to TRBD1. V lost 1 base and J lost 13; bases outside the gene matches: 9. The CDR3 sequence is 13 residues long. CDR3 residues: CASSLVVEGAVTF. The CDR3 DNA sequence: TGTGCCAGCAGTTTAGTGGTTGAGGGGGCCGTCACCTTC.

Ten or more counts support this clonotype. This sequence joins TRBV28 and TRBJ1-5; D call uncertain. CDR1 is MDHEN, CDR2 SYDVKM, per germline. Trimming stripped 7 bases from V and 7 bases from J, with 14 bases between. The length of the CDR3 is 13 residues. The CDR3 DNA reads TGTGCCAGCATATGGGCGGGGAGGCAGCCCCAGCATTTT. Translated: CASIWAGRQPQHF.